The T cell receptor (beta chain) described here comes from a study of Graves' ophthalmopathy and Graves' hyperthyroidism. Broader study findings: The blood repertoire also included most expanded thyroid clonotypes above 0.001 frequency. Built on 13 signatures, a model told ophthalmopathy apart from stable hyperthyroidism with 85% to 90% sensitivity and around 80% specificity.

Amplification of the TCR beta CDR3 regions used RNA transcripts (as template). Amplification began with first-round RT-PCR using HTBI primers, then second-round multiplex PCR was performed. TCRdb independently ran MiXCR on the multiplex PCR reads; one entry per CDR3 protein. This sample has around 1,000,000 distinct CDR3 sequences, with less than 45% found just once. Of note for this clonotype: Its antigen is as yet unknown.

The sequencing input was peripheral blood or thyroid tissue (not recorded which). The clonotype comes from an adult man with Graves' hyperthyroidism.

CDR3 in amino acids: CATSPGRLQETQYF. The CDR3 nucleotides are TGTGCCACCAGCCCGGGACGGTTGCAAGAGACCCAGTACTTC. The J gene is TRBJ2-5, the V gene TRBV10-3, with D perhaps TRBD1 or TRBD2 (5 bases each). Germline V gene sequence: CDR1 ENHRY, CDR2 SYGVKD. The CDR3 is made up of 14 amino acids. V was shortened by 10 bases and J by 2 bases, with 17 bases between the two germline ends.